The clone carrying this T cell receptor (beta chain) was seen just once. This sample was taken from a study of blood T cell repertoires in COVID-19. Study-level background: T cells, B-cell-depleted T cells, or PBMCs supplied cDNA or gDNA.

Per the authors' pipeline: Nucleated cell counts were estimated from reference gene primer amplification. Only in-frame clones appear in the TCRdb table, and some are missing; sequencing was by immunoSEQ multiplex PCR. V, J and clone size were drawn from that table, and D and trimming were deduced from the DNA. The profile covers about 180,000 clones, with around 87% appearing a single time and roughly 2.8% taken by the ten largest. The CDR3 has 16 amino acids. Germline CDR1 MDHEN, CDR2 SYDVKM. V trimming: 5 bases; J trimming: 4 bases; junction bases outside the gene matches: 9. Sequenced sample: peripheral blood. The chain carries TRBV28 and TRBJ2-7; 12 bases are a match to TRBD1. The receptor was isolated from a woman aged 30 to 39 with active or convalescent COVID-19. DNA for the CDR3: TGTGCCAGCAGTCACTCCGGGACAGGGGGCTTTTACGAGCAGTACTTC. Translated, it gives CASSHSGTGGFYEQYF. Full variable domain (remainder filled in from reference TRBV28 and TRBJ2-7): DVKVTQSSRYLVKRTGEKVFLECVQDMDHENMFWYRQDPGLGLRLIYFSYDVKMKEKGDIPEGYSVSREKKERFSLILESASTNQTSMYLCASSHSGTGGFYEQYFGPGTRLTVT.